Each of the 28 T cell receptor beta chains below was sequenced from the same sample in a study of cytomegalovirus exposure and HLA in healthy donors (dated by TCRdb to about 2017). Library generation was performed with the immunoSEQ multiplex PCR assay. For the multiplex PCR, a mixture combining 60 forward primers for TCR Vbeta segments and 13 reverse primers for TCR Jbeta segments was used. TCRdb took this table from immuneACCESS and kept in-frame rearrangements with V and J called. Such tables lack part of the clones; where checked against another copy, unresolved V genes explain under half of the gap, and the rest is unexplained. The sample yields roughly 140,000 clones; over 8% were counted once. 1.5% to 2% of the sample belongs to the ten largest clones. Sequenced sample: PBMCs. These receptors were collected from a male donor in good health and CMV-seronegative.

This sequence joins TRBV4-3 and TRBJ1-2; 7 bases fit TRBD1. J lost 4 bases, V lost 0 bases, and 5 bases had no gene match. Germline lookup yields CDR1 LGHNA and CDR2 YSLEER. CDR3 length: 15 amino acids. The CDR3 here is CASSQDSGTAYGYTF. The CDR3 DNA sequence: TGCGCCAGCAGCCAAGACTCCGGGACAGCCTATGGCTACACCTTC.

The chain combines TRBV12-5 with TRBJ2-7; no firm D call. The V gene lost 2 bases and the J gene lost 2 bases, with 10 bases spanning the gap. Per germline, CDR1 LGHNT and CDR2 FRNRAP. The CDR3 length is 14 residues. The CDR3 sequence is CASGLSRITYEQYF. In DNA form, the CDR3 reads TGTGCTAGTGGTTTGAGCCGTATTACCTACGAGCAGTACTTC.

This clone showed up just a few times. The V and J genes are TRBV5-4 and TRBJ1-2; D not certain. CDR3 length: 15 amino acids. In germline, CDR1 is SGHNT, CDR2 YYREEE (reference sequence). Trimming took off 3 bases at V and 0 bases at J, with 12 bases between the two ends. The CDR3 DNA follows: TGTGCCAGCAGCTCGGAGACCTCCTCTAACTATGGCTACACCTTC. Translation gives CASSSETSSNYGYTF.

This clone has a handful of counts. V and J are TRBV6-5 and TRBJ1-2; 11 positions match TRBD1. The length of the CDR3 is 12 residues. Trimming took 2 bases from V and 13 from J; bases not matched to a gene: 3. CDR1 and CDR2 (germline): MNHEY, SVGAGI. In DNA form, the CDR3 reads TGTGCCAGCAGTTACGGACAGGGGGCCATCACCTTC. Protein: CASSYGQGAITF.

This clone was found a few times. The chain couples TRBV27 to TRBJ1-6, with unresolved D. The CDR3 covers 15 residues. CDR1 and CDR2 from the germline V gene are MNHEY and SMNVEV (reference sequence). V was pared by 4 bases and J by 6 bases, with 13 bases between. The CDR3 DNA reads as TGTGCCAGCAGTTCGTTGGCGGATCTTAATTCACCCCTCCACTTT. This gives the protein CASSSLADLNSPLHF.

This clone was counted between two and nine times. This rearrangement joins TRBV4-1 to TRBJ1-1, with 10 nucleotides matching TRBD1. J lost 5 bases, V lost 5 bases, and 5 bases had no gene match. Germline V gene sequence: CDR1 MGHRA, CDR2 YSYEKL. There are 14 residues in the CDR3. The CDR3 reads CASSSRGQGTEAFF. The DNA of the CDR3 is TGCGCCAGCAGCTCAAGGGGACAGGGGACTGAAGCTTTCTTT.

In its sample, this clone was seen a few times. The rearrangement joins TRBV5-1 to TRBJ1-4; D not resolved. With 3 bases removed from V and 3 bases from J, the gap between germline ends came to 15 bases. Germline CDR1 is SGHRS and CDR2 is YFSETQ. This CDR3 is 16 amino acids long. The CDR3 sequence: CASSSSPRQSNEKLFF. For the CDR3, the DNA is TGCGCCAGCAGCTCTTCTCCCAGGCAGTCTAATGAAAAACTGTTTTTT.

This clone has just a few counts. The chain recombines TRBV4-2 with TRBJ1-5; no clear D. The CDR3 has 14 residues. V lost 1 base to trimming and J lost 0 bases, with 4 bases between them. Germline V gene lookup returns CDR1 LGHNA and CDR2 YNFKEQ. In nucleotides, the CDR3 is TGTGCCAGCAGCCAAGGGCATAGCAATCAGCCCCAGCATTTT. Translation gives CASSQGHSNQPQHF.

This clone turned up a few times. This sequence joins TRBV2 and TRBJ1-2, with TRBD1 matching 10 bases. The length of the CDR3 is 20 residues. Germline V gene data show CDR1 as SNHLY and CDR2 as FYNNEI. V lost 2 bases and J lost 2; bases outside the gene matches: 17. In nucleotides, the CDR3 is TGTGCCAGCAGTGAAAGGGGTAATCGACAGGGGGCGGGAAAGAACTATGGCTACACCTTC. It codes for CASSERGNRQGAGKNYGYTF.

This clone came up a few times. The chain has TRBV13 and TRBJ1-2; TRBD1 aligns across 7 bases. Germline assignment: CDR1 PRHDT and CDR2 FYEKMQ (reference sequence). CDR3 size: 13 residues. The V and J ends lost 5 bases and 4 bases, in that order; junction bases with no gene match: 4. This CDR3 is CASSAGQTYGYTF. The CDR3 nucleotides are TGTGCCAGCAGCGCGGGACAGACCTATGGCTACACCTTC.

This clone has a handful of counts. V usage is TRBV6-5 and J usage is TRBJ2-3, with no clear D. The V end lost 2 bases, the J end lost 3 bases, and 15 bases lay between the germline ends. The germline CDR1 and CDR2 sequences are MNHEY and SVGAGI. The CDR3 is 16 amino acids. CDR3 in DNA: TGTGCCAGCAGTTACACGGCCTACGGAGAAACAGATACGCAGTATTTT. It yields the protein CASSYTAYGETDTQYF.

Here the CDR3 reads CASSAGGRETQYF. CDR3 nucleotides: TGTGCCAGCAGTGCGGGAGGTAGGGAGACCCAGTACTTC. V gene TRBV28 combines with J gene TRBJ2-5, with 8 positions matching TRBD2. Per the germline V gene, CDR1 is MDHEN and CDR2 is SYDVKM. V was pared by 5 bases and J by 5 bases, with 4 bases of the junction left unmatched. This CDR3 spans 13 amino acids.

This clone was seen more than once but under ten times. This sample also contains other DNA sequences that code for the same CDR3. The CDR3 DNA is TGCGCCAGCAGCCAAGACTTAGGGGGCAGTGGAAGAACCTACACCTTC. This translates into CASSQDLGGSGRTYTF. The rearrangement uses TRBV4-3 and TRBJ1-2, with 7 bases that match TRBD1. The CDR3 extends over 16 amino acids. The V and J ends lost 0 bases and 10 bases, in that order; junction bases with no gene match: 14. Germline V gene sequence: CDR1 LGHNA, CDR2 YSLEER.

This clone was seen only a few times. The CDR3 spells CAIGLAGQVEQFF. CDR3 coding DNA: TGTGCCATTGGACTAGCGGGACAGGTTGAGCAGTTCTTC. V usage is TRBV10-3 and J usage is TRBJ2-1, with 12 bases fitting TRBD2. J was trimmed by 9 bases and V by 9 bases; bases with no gene match: 6. Germline V lookup: CDR1 ENHRY, CDR2 SYGVKD. CDR3 size: 13 residues.

This clone was seen a few times. This rearrangement joins TRBV6-1 to TRBJ2-7; TRBD1 might be the D (6 bases). The CDR3 is 14 residues long. Germline CDR1 is MNHNS and CDR2 is SASEGT. V gave up 10 bases and J gave up 4 bases, with 20 bases separating them. The CDR3: CATVARDIAYEQYF. The CDR3 coding sequence is TGTGCCACTGTCGCCCGGGACATCGCTTACGAGCAGTACTTC.

This clone was found a few times. CDR3 protein: CASSSDIGQGARETQYF. CDR3 nucleotides: TGCGCCAGCAGCTCCGACATCGGACAGGGGGCGCGAGAGACCCAGTACTTC. V gene TRBV5-1 combines with J gene TRBJ2-5, with TRBD1 matching over 11 bases. The V gene end was trimmed by 3 bases and the J gene end by 4 bases; junction bases not matched to a gene: 11. Germline CDR1 SGHRS, CDR2 YFSETQ. The length of the CDR3 is 17 residues.

V and J are TRBV9 and TRBJ1-1; tentatively, D is TRBD1 (5 bases). Trimming left V 0 bases short and J 4 bases short, with 13 bases between. This CDR3 has 15 residues. Germline V lookup: CDR1 SGDLS, CDR2 YYNGEE. CDR3 loop: CASSVAGAGTTEAFF. CDR3 bases: TGTGCCAGCAGCGTAGCCGGCGCGGGGACCACTGAAGCTTTCTTT.

The chain recombines TRBV5-6 with TRBJ2-3; 7 bases map to TRBD2. This CDR3 is 16 amino acids long. Looked up from germline, CDR1 is SGHDT and CDR2 is YYEEEE. The junction had 13 bases not matched to a gene; V was cut back by 7 bases and J by 2 bases. This chain's CDR3 is CASSGRGRRPTDTQYF. Here the CDR3 DNA reads TGTGCCAGCTCTGGGAGGGGCAGACGCCCCACAGATACGCAGTATTTT.

This clone appeared a few times. The J gene is TRBJ2-5, the V gene TRBV6-6; TRBD2 is a possible D gene (5 bases). With 5 bases removed from V and 5 bases from J, the gap between germline ends came to 18 bases. This CDR3 has 15 amino acids. Germline CDR1 and CDR2: MNHNY and SVGAGI (reference sequence). CDR3 in DNA: TGTGCCAGCAGTCAACTCAGTGGGTCGGGGGAGACCCAGTACTTC. It is translated as CASSQLSGSGETQYF.

The chain couples TRBV4-3 to TRBJ2-7; 11 nucleotides match TRBD2. Germline values: CDR1 LGHNA, CDR2 YSLEER. This CDR3 has 20 amino acids. V shed 0 bases and J 3 bases; nucleotides not matched to a gene: 16. The CDR3 spells CASSQDWAPGLAEVNYEQYF. CDR3 coding DNA: TGCGCCAGCAGCCAAGATTGGGCCCCGGGACTAGCGGAGGTAAACTACGAGCAGTACTTC.

CDR3 residues: CASSPVRGDNEAFF. CDR3 sequence (DNA): TGTGCCAGCTCACCAGTCAGGGGAGATAATGAAGCTTTCTTT. The gene calls are TRBV18 and TRBJ1-1; TRBD1 is a possible D gene (6 bases). Germline CDR1 and CDR2: KGHSH and LQKENI. Deletions cut 2 bases from V and 7 bases from J, with 14 bases between. The CDR3 is 14 amino acids.

This clone was counted only a few times. The chain joins TRBV5-1 to TRBJ2-7, with TRBD2 as a possible D gene (6 bases). CDR3 size: 15 residues. Germline V CDR1 and CDR2: SGHRS, YFSETQ. V was trimmed by 0 bases and J by 2 bases, leaving 12 bases between them. The CDR3 DNA sequence: TGCGCCAGCAGCTTGGTTTTCGCGGGGCCCTACGAGCAGTACTTC. Residues: CASSLVFAGPYEQYF.

The chain links TRBV5-4 to TRBJ2-1; perhaps TRBD2 as D (5 bases). Germline V gene data show CDR1 as SGHNT and CDR2 as YYREEE (reference sequence). The CDR3 is made up of 13 amino acids. Trimming shortened V by 0 bases and J by 6 bases, and 7 bases separated the two germline ends. CDR3 protein: CASSLGTSNEQFF. CDR3 sequence (DNA): TGTGCCAGCAGCTTGGGGACTTCCAATGAGCAGTTCTTC.

There are a few counts of this clone. The chain combines TRBV5-1 with TRBJ2-1, with 7 positions matching TRBD1. V dropped 3 bases and J dropped 6; count of bases not matched to a gene: 9. The CDR3 length is 15 residues. CDR1 and CDR2 from the germline V gene are SGHRS and YFSETQ. The CDR3 DNA reads as TGCGCCAGCAGCTCCGACAGGGTAGGCAGCAATGAGCAGTTCTTC. It translates to CASSSDRVGSNEQFF. The full variable domain, with the rest looked up from reference TRBV5-1 and TRBJ2-1, is KAGVTQTPRYLIKTRGQQVTLSCSPISGHRSVSWYQQTPGQGLQFLFEYFSETQRNKGNFPGRFSGRQFSNSRSEMNVSTLELGDSALYLCASSSDRVGSNEQFFGPGTRLTVL.

The rearrangement uses TRBV28 and TRBJ2-5; D is perhaps TRBD1 (6 bases). From germline, CDR1 is MDHEN and CDR2 SYDVKM. This CDR3 comprises 16 residues. V was shortened by 2 bases and J by 1 base, with 14 bases between the two germline ends. The CDR3 spells CASSLRRGGGQETQYF. Written as DNA, the CDR3 is TGTGCCAGCAGTTTACGCAGGGGCGGAGGCCAAGAGACCCAGTACTTC.

The chain uses TRBV5-4 and TRBJ2-5; perhaps TRBD2 as D (5 bases). Trimming cost V 0 bases and J 4 bases, with 13 bases left between them. The CDR3 has 15 amino acids. The germline gives CDR1 SGHNT, CDR2 YYREEE (reference sequence). CDR3 in DNA: TGTGCCAGCAGCTTGGGTGGGAGAGGGTTAGAGACCCAGTACTTC. Residues: CASSLGGRGLETQYF.

This clone was recorded a few times. The genes are TRBV5-1 and TRBJ2-1; 7 bases line up with TRBD2. The CDR3 is 15 residues long. J lost 3 bases, V lost 1 base, and 4 bases had no gene match. Germline V lookup: CDR1 SGHRS, CDR2 YFSETQ. This chain's CDR3 is CASSLTGTNYNEQFF. The CDR3 DNA sequence: TGCGCCAGCAGCTTGACCGGGACTAACTACAATGAGCAGTTCTTC.

V usage is TRBV5-6 and J usage is TRBJ2-1; D might be TRBD2 (6 bases). CDR3 size: 15 residues. Germline V gives CDR1 SGHDT, CDR2 YYEEEE. V was shortened by 3 bases and J by 8 bases, with 18 bases between the two germline ends. The CDR3 loop is CASSYGLAGGDEQFF. The DNA of the CDR3 is TGTGCCAGCAGCTACGGACTGGCCGGGGGTGATGAGCAGTTCTTC.